This T cell receptor (beta chain) was documented in a study of blood T cell repertoires in COVID-19. Study context: The analysed material was cDNA or gDNA that came from T cells, B-cell-depleted T cells, or PBMCs.

This CDR3 has 14 amino acids. Trimming removed 3 bases from V and 2 bases from J, with 10 bases in between. CDR1 is MGHRA and CDR2 is YSYEKL in the germline V gene. Generated by immunoSEQ multiplex PCR, the TCRdb table keeps only in-frame clones and is missing some. The table includes about 130,000 clones, 75% to 85% detected once. Material for sequencing was peripheral blood. The chain links TRBV4-1 to TRBJ1-1; D gene ambiguous. The sequence was collected from a man aged 40-50 years with active or convalescent COVID-19. The CDR3: CASSQVSVNTEAFF. CDR3 nucleotides: TGCGCCAGCAGCCAGGTTTCGGTCAACACTGAAGCTTTCTTT.